These 28 T cell receptor beta chains originate from one sample sequenced in a study of T cell changes during pregnancy in multiple sclerosis. Using immunoSEQ multiplex PCR, the repertoire was profiled, and TCRdb retains in-frame clones only, with some absent. Among 58,000 or so clones listed, around 90% were seen once. This specimen was CD4+ T cells from peripheral blood mononuclear cells, taken in the third trimester of pregnancy. The receptors derive from a female donor with multiple sclerosis, enrolled in a pregnancy study.

CDR3 residues: CASSQSGTGRTEAFF. The CDR3 nucleotides read TGTGCCAGCAGCCAATCGGGGACAGGGCGGACTGAAGCTTTCTTT. The chain recombines TRBV4-2 with TRBJ1-1; 9 bases agree with TRBD1. Germline V CDR1 and CDR2: LGHNA, YNFKEQ. V lost 2 bases to trimming and J lost 5 bases; unmatched junction nucleotides: 6. This CDR3 has 15 amino acids.

The rearrangement links TRBV4-2 to TRBJ1-4; 8 bases match TRBD1. Germline values: CDR1 LGHNA, CDR2 YNFKEQ. The CDR3 spans 16 residues. The junction had 5 bases not matched to a gene; V was cut back by 4 bases and J by 1 base. The CDR3 coding sequence is TGTGCCAGCAGCCCAGGACAGGGCAGAACTAATGAAAAACTGTTTTTT. It codes for CASSPGQGRTNEKLFF.

V usage is TRBV19 and J usage is TRBJ2-5, with 9 nucleotides matching TRBD1. Losses at the gene ends were 5 bases for V and 5 bases for J; bases not matched to a gene: 12. Germline V gene lookup returns CDR1 LNHDA and CDR2 SQIVND (reference sequence). The CDR3 is made up of 16 amino acids. The CDR3 here is CASSPKQGATVETQYF. The CDR3 bases are TGTGCCAGTAGTCCAAAACAGGGGGCGACGGTGGAGACCCAGTACTTC.

The V gene is TRBV9, the J gene TRBJ1-6; tentative D call: TRBD1 (6 bases). The V gene's germline CDR1 is SGDLS and CDR2 YYNGEE. This CDR3 has 16 residues. Between the trimmed V and J ends, which lost 4 bases and 8 bases, there was a span of 19 bases. The DNA for the CDR3 is TGTGCCAGCAGCAAAGCTCAGGGGTCTTTACATTCACCCCTCCACTTT. Translating it yields CASSKAQGSLHSPLHF.

This chain links TRBV2 with TRBJ1-1; TRBD1 agrees at 9 bases. The CDR3 is 14 residues long. Looked up from germline, CDR1 is SNHLY and CDR2 is FYNNEI. J was trimmed by 7 bases and V by 8 bases; bases with no gene match: 11. The CDR3 bases are TGTGCCAGCGGCCCAGGGACAGGGTTAGTTGAAGCTTTCTTT. Its translation: CASGPGTGLVEAFF.

The chain has TRBV9 and TRBJ2-3; D unresolved. This CDR3 contains 15 residues. Germline V CDR1 and CDR2: SGDLS, YYNGEE. V lost 4 bases to trimming and J lost 3 bases, with 15 bases between them. DNA for the CDR3: TGTGCCAGCAGCAATGGTTTGGGCAGGACAGATACGCAGTATTTT. Its protein product is CASSNGLGRTDTQYF.

V is TRBV5-6 and J is TRBJ2-3; 8 nucleotides line up with TRBD1. The CDR3 runs to 15 residues. Germline V lookup: CDR1 SGHDT, CDR2 YYEEEE. The DNA for the CDR3 is TGTGTCGAAGGACGACAGGGGCAACGGTCAGATACGCAGTATTTT. Residues: CVEGRQGQRSDTQYF.

This chain uses TRBV2 with TRBJ1-4; D is unresolved. CDR1 and CDR2 from the germline V gene are SNHLY and FYNNEI. V lost 4 bases and J lost 0, with 9 bases in between. This CDR3 spans 15 amino acids. The CDR3, as DNA: TGTGCCAGCAGTGCAGCATCAGCAACTAATGAAAAACTGTTTTTT. Protein sequence: CASSAASATNEKLFF.

The V call is TRBV5-4, the J call TRBJ1-1; no clear D. CDR1 and CDR2 from the germline V gene are SGHNT and YYREEE (reference sequence). CDR3 length equals 14 residues. V was cut by 3 bases and J by 3 bases, with 12 bases left in between. This CDR3 is CASSSPVTHTEAFF. In DNA, the CDR3 is TGTGCCAGCAGCTCCCCTGTCACTCACACTGAAGCTTTCTTT.

This clone appeared a single time. The chain recombines TRBV23-1 with TRBJ1-2, with no clear D. TRBV23-1 is annotated as an ORF whose role is uncertain. V lost 3 bases, J lost 7 bases, and 12 bases lay in between. This CDR3 has 13 amino acids. In nucleotides, the CDR3 is TGCGCCAGCAGTCACGGCAGGTTTGGTGGCTACACCTTC. This encodes CASSHGRFGGYTF.

This clone was found once. The V and J genes are TRBV6-1 and TRBJ1-5; no reliable D call. Trimming took 0 bases from V and 0 from J, leaving 9 bases between them. The CDR3 runs to 16 residues. Germline CDR1 and CDR2: MNHNS and SASEGT. The CDR3 spells CASSEATFYSNQPQHF. CDR3 coding DNA: TGTGCCAGCAGTGAAGCGACTTTTTATAGCAATCAGCCCCAGCATTTT.

The J gene is TRBJ2-6, the V gene TRBV5-1; TRBD2 matches at 13 bases. This CDR3 is 17 amino acids long. Germline loops: CDR1 SGHRS, CDR2 YFSETQ. The junction had 2 bases not matched to a gene; V was cut back by 4 bases and J by 1 base. The CDR3 coding sequence is TGCGCCAGCAGCCAGGGACTAGCGGGGTCTGGGGCCAACGTCCTGACTTTC. Protein: CASSQGLAGSGANVLTF.

DNA for the CDR3: TGTGCCAGCAGGCCTCCGGGACAATCCTATGGCTACACCTTC. As protein: CASRPPGQSYGYTF. The V call is TRBV5-4, the J call TRBJ1-2; TRBD1 might be the D (6 bases). Trimming removed 5 bases from V and 4 bases from J, with 15 bases in between. Germline values: CDR1 SGHNT, CDR2 YYREEE (reference sequence). This CDR3 spans 14 amino acids.

The CDR3, as DNA: TGTGCCAGCAGCCGAAATCGGGATGGCTACACCTTC. Protein sequence: CASSRNRDGYTF. This chain connects TRBV11-2 to TRBJ1-2, with D unclear. Between the trimmed V and J ends, which lost 5 bases and 6 bases, there was a span of 10 bases. This CDR3 spans 12 amino acids. CDR1 is SGHAT and CDR2 is FQNNGV in the germline V gene.

J is TRBJ2-4 and V is TRBV10-3; TRBD1 is a possible D gene (6 bases). V lost 2 bases and J lost 0, with 11 bases in between. This CDR3 spans 16 amino acids. Germline values: CDR1 ENHRY, CDR2 SYGVKD. CDR3 region: CAISESDRLAKNIQYF. CDR3 nucleotide sequence: TGTGCCATCAGTGAGAGTGACAGGCTAGCCAAAAACATTCAGTACTTC.

The chain recombines TRBV19 with TRBJ1-4; 7 bases match TRBD1. The CDR3 covers 13 residues. The V gene's germline CDR1 is LNHDA and CDR2 SQIVND (reference sequence). Trimming cost V 11 bases and J 2 bases; bases outside gene matches: 5. CDR3 sequence (DNA): TGTGCCGCAGGGGGGTACACTAATGAAAAACTGTTTTTT. This sequence encodes CAAGGYTNEKLFF.

V gene TRBV5-1 combines with J gene TRBJ1-3; 8 positions match TRBD1. The V gene end was trimmed by 1 base and the J gene end by 0 bases; junction bases not matched to a gene: 12. The CDR3 runs 19 residues. CDR1 SGHRS and CDR2 YFSETQ come from the germline V gene. The CDR3 region has the DNA TGCGCCAGCAGCTTGCGTCGTCCCGGGACAGGCTTCTCTGGAAACACCATATATTTT. Translation: CASSLRRPGTGFSGNTIYF.

The genes are TRBV14 and TRBJ1-4; D is ambiguous. The V end was cut by 0 bases, the J end by 0 bases, with 14 bases between. The CDR3 totals 18 residues. Germline loops: CDR1 SGHDN, CDR2 FVKESK. CDR3 nucleotide sequence: TGTGCCAGCAGCCAAGAGGCCCTTCTAGTGGCAACTAATGAAAAACTGTTTTTT. Translation gives CASSQEALLVATNEKLFF.

The chain joins TRBV18 to TRBJ2-5; D may be TRBD2 (5 bases). The length of the CDR3 is 15 residues. Deletions cut 0 bases from V and 0 bases from J, with 8 bases between. Germline loops: CDR1 KGHSH, CDR2 LQKENI. CDR3 sequence: CASSPPMEDQETQYF. The CDR3 DNA is TGTGCCAGCTCACCACCGATGGAGGACCAAGAGACCCAGTACTTC.

The chain couples TRBV5-4 to TRBJ1-2; 7 nucleotides align to TRBD1. The V segment lost 6 bases and the J segment 4 bases; nucleotides outside the gene matches: 12. Germline lookup yields CDR1 SGHNT and CDR2 YYREEE (reference sequence). The CDR3 contains 15 residues. CDR3 coding DNA: TGTGCCAGCAACGGGGGTGACAGGGATTCCTATGGCTACACCTTC. Translating gives CASNGGDRDSYGYTF.

The chain carries TRBV5-1 and TRBJ2-7; D is ambiguous. CDR1 SGHRS and CDR2 YFSETQ come from the germline V gene. This CDR3 has 14 residues. The ends were cut back, 4 bases at V and 5 bases at J, with 16 bases in the middle. The DNA of the CDR3 is TGCGCCAGCAGCCGTAGCCCCTCCGGCGACGAGCAGTACTTC. It yields the protein CASSRSPSGDEQYF.

This rearrangement joins TRBV28 to TRBJ2-5; D is possibly TRBD1 (5 bases). V was clipped by 5 bases and J by 5 bases, with 18 bases between them. From germline, CDR1 is MDHEN and CDR2 SYDVKM. The CDR3 loop spans 15 amino acids. CDR3 coding DNA: TGTGCCAGCAGTACCTTTTTTGTAGGGGCGGAGACCCAGTACTTC. It translates to CASSTFFVGAETQYF. The whole variable domain, filled in from reference TRBV28 and TRBJ2-5, reads DVKVTQSSRYLVKRTGEKVFLECVQDMDHENMFWYRQDPGLGLRLIYFSYDVKMKEKGDIPEGYSVSREKKERFSLILESASTNQTSMYLCASSTFFVGAETQYFGPGTRLLVL.

J is TRBJ2-2 and V is TRBV4-1; D is ambiguous. Looked up from germline, CDR1 is MGHRA and CDR2 is YSYEKL. The CDR3 sequence is 14 residues long. V lost 2 bases and J lost 8, with 12 bases in between. The CDR3 region is CASSQPTKAGELFF. As DNA, the CDR3 is TGCGCCAGCAGCCAACCGACAAAGGCTGGGGAGCTGTTTTTT.

This chain uses TRBV7-6 with TRBJ1-5; D gene unclear. CDR1 is SGHVS, CDR2 FNYEAQ, per germline. V was shortened by 0 bases and J by 1 base, with 10 bases between the two germline ends. The CDR3 length is 16 residues. CDR3 sequence (DNA): TGTGCCAGCAGCTTAGCCCCCCCGGGGAGCAATCAGCCCCAGCATTTT. Translated: CASSLAPPGSNQPQHF.

The rearrangement uses TRBV5-3 and TRBJ2-1; D perhaps matches TRBD2 (7 bases). TRBV5-3 is an ORF, with its function uncertain. V was cut by 7 bases and J by 9 bases, with 14 bases left in between. The CDR3 extends over 12 amino acids. The DNA of the CDR3 is TGTGCCAGAGAGGGGGGGATCACTGAGCAGTTCTTC. Amino acid sequence: CAREGGITEQFF.

The rearrangement links TRBV5-1 to TRBJ2-2, with TRBD1 as a possible D gene (6 bases). Germline values: CDR1 SGHRS, CDR2 YFSETQ. V was shortened by 9 bases and J by 0 bases, with 12 bases between the two germline ends. The CDR3 totals 14 residues. The CDR3 reads CATKQGTNTGELFF. The CDR3, as DNA: TGCGCCACCAAACAGGGTACGAACACCGGGGAGCTGTTTTTT.

The chain joins TRBV6-1 to TRBJ1-5, with a possible D match to TRBD1 (5 bases). Deletions cut 6 bases from V and 7 bases from J, with 13 bases between. The V gene's germline CDR1 is MNHNS and CDR2 SASEGT. The CDR3 spans 13 residues. CDR3 DNA sequence: TGTGCCAGCAGGCAGGGAAGTAGGCAGCCCCAGCATTTT. Its protein product is CASRQGSRQPQHF.

The chain couples TRBV13 to TRBJ1-4; 7 bases line up with TRBD1. The germline CDR1 and CDR2 sequences are PRHDT and FYEKMQ (reference sequence). This CDR3 has 14 residues. The ends lost 4 bases at V and 8 bases at J; junction bases unmatched: 7. The CDR3 coding sequence is TGTGCCAGCAGCTATAGGGACAGCCCAGAAAAACTGTTTTTT. This sequence encodes CASSYRDSPEKLFF.